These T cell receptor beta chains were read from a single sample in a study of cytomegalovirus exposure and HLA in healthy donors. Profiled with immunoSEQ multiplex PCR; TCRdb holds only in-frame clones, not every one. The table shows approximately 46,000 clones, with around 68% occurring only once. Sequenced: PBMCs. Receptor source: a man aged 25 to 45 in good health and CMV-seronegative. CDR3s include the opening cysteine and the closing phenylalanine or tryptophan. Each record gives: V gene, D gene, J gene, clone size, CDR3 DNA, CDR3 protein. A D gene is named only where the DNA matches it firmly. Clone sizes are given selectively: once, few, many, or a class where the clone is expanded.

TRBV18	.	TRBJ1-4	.	TGTGCCAGCTCAGCACTCGGCAGGAGGATGGATGAAAAACTGTTTTTT	CASSALGRRMDEKLFF
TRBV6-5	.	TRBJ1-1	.	TGTGCCAGCAGTTACCCCCCCGGGAGTCGCACTGAAGCTTTCTTT	CASSYPPGSRTEAFF
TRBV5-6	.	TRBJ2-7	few	TGTGCCAGCAGCTTCCCCAGGGAATCCTACGAGCAGTACTTC	CASSFPRESYEQYF
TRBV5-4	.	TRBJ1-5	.	TGTGCCAGCAGCTTGGGAGGGGACACAGGCGAGCCCCAGCATTTT	CASSLGGDTGEPQHF
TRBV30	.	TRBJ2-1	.	TGTGTCTGGAGTCCGACTAGAAACAATGAGCAGTTCTTC	CVWSPTRNNEQFF
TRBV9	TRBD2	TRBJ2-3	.	TGTGCCAGCAGCCCAGCGGGAGGAGTCTCAAGTCATTCGGATACGCAGTATTTT	CASSPAGGVSSHSDTQYF
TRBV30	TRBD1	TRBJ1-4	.	TGTGCCTGGGCGACAGGGAGCCGGGAAAAACTGTTTTTT	CAWATGSREKLFF
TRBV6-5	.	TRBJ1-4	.	TGTGCCAGCAGTCCCTTATCGAATGAAAAACTGTTTTTT	CASSPLSNEKLFF
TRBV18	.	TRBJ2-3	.	TGTGCCAGCTCACCAAAGCTGCCAGGGTCGACAGATACGCAGTATTTT	CASSPKLPGSTDTQYF
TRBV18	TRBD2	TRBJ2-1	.	TGTGCCAGCTCACCATTCGGGGGGGCCGACAATGAGCAGTTCTTC	CASSPFGGADNEQFF
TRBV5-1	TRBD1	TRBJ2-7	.	TGCGCCAGCAGCTTCACAGGGGACGCCTACGAGCAGTACTTC	CASSFTGDAYEQYF
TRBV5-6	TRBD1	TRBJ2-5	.	TGTGCCAGCAGCTCTCGGACAGGGGGGGAAGAGACCCAGTACTTC	CASSSRTGGEETQYF
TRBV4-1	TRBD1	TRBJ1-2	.	TGCGCCAGCAGCCAAGCCCAGGGACAGGGGTATGGCTACACCTTC	CASSQAQGQGYGYTF
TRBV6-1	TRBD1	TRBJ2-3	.	TGTGCCAGCAGTCCCGGACAGGGGGCGTTAGATACGCAGTATTTT	CASSPGQGALDTQYF
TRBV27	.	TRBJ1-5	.	TGTGCCAGCAGCCTTAGACAGGTGGATCAGCCCCAGCATTTT	CASSLRQVDQPQHF
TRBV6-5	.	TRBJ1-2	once	TGTGCCAGCAGCAAACAGGGTCTACATACCTTC	CASSKQGLHTF
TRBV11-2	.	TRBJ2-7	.	TGTGCCAGCAGCTTGAATACGGGACAATCCTACGAGCAGTACTTC	CASSLNTGQSYEQYF
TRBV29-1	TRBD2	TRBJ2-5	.	TGCAGCGTCAAGGTGGCTAGCGGTAACCAAGAGACCCAGTACTTC	CSVKVASGNQETQYF
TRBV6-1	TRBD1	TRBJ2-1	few	TGTGCCAGCAGTGAAGGAATGGGGACAGGGGGCAATGAGCAGTTCTTC	CASSEGMGTGGNEQFF
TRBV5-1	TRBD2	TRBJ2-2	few	TGCGCCAGCAGCCTTCCGGGACTAGCGGGAGTAAACACCGGGGAGCTGTTTTTT	CASSLPGLAGVNTGELFF
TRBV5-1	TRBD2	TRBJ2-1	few	TGCGCCAGCAGCTCCCAAACCCTAGCGGGGAGGGACAATGAGCAGTTCTTC	CASSSQTLAGRDNEQFF
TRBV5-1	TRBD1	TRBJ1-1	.	TGCGCCAGCAGCATAGCGACAGGGGGCTCAACTGAAGCTTTCTTT	CASSIATGGSTEAFF
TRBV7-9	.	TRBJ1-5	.	TGTGCCAGCAGCTTAGCGCTGCGAGGAGGCAATCAGCCCCAGCATTTT	CASSLALRGGNQPQHF
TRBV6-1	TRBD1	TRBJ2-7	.	TGTGCCAGCAGTCCAGGGACAGGGATCCACGAGCAGTACTTC	CASSPGTGIHEQYF
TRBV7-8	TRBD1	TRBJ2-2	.	TGTGCCAGCAGCCAACACCAACGCGGGTGGGGACAGGGGGAGCTGTTTTTT	CASSQHQRGWGQGELFF
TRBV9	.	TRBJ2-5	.	TGTGCCAGCAGCGTAGCCGGGAGCAGGGAGACCCAGTACTTC	CASSVAGSRETQYF
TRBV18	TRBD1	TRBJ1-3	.	TGTGCCAGCTCACCAACAGGGGAAGGAAACACCATATATTTT	CASSPTGEGNTIYF
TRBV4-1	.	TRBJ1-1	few	TGCGCCAGCAGCCGAATACAGGGCGCGAACACTGAAGCTTTCTTT	CASSRIQGANTEAFF
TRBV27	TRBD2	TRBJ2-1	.	TGTGCCAGCAGTTTATTTTTTCGTCCACTAGCGGGCTACAATGAGCAGTTCTTC	CASSLFFRPLAGYNEQFF
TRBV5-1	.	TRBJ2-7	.	TGCGCCAGCTCCATAGATTGGCCTGGGCTGTACGAGCAGTACTTC	CASSIDWPGLYEQYF
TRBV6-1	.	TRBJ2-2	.	TGTGCCAGCAACCACATCACCGGGGAGCTGTTTTTT	CASNHITGELFF
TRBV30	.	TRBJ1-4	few	TGTGCCTGGGGGGGGAGAGACGAAAAACTGTTTTTT	CAWGGRDEKLFF
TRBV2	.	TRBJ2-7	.	TGTGCCAGCCGCCAGGGCTATGAGCAGTACTTC	CASRQGYEQYF
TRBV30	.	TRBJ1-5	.	TGTGCCTGGAGCGAACAGGACAATCAGCCCCAGCATTTT	CAWSEQDNQPQHF
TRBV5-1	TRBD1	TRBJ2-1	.	TGCGCCAGCAGCTCCGGACAGGGATACAATGAGCAGTTCTTC	CASSSGQGYNEQFF
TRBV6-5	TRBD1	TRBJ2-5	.	TGTGCCAGCAGTTCTCAGGGGGCAGGAGAGCAGTACTTC	CASSSQGAGEQYF
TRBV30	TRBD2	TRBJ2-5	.	TGTGCCTGGAGTGTCCTAGCGGGAGGGGTAACGGAGACCCAGTACTTC	CAWSVLAGGVTETQYF
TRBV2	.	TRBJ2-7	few	TGTGCCAGCAGTGAAGATTACTCCTCCTACGAGCAGTACTTC	CASSEDYSSYEQYF
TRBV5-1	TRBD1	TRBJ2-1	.	TGCGCCAGCAGCGTGGGACAGGGGGCGATCAATGAGCAGTTCTTC	CASSVGQGAINEQFF
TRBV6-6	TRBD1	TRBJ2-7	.	TGTGCCAGCAGTTACTCGACCGGGACAGGCAGCGAGCAGTACTTC	CASSYSTGTGSEQYF
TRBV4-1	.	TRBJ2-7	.	TGCGCCAGCAGCGAGGGCCCGGATTACGAGCAGTACTTC	CASSEGPDYEQYF
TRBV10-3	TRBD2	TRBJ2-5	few	TGTGCCATCAGTGAATTGACTAGCGGGAGAGAGACCCAGTACTTC	CAISELTSGRETQYF
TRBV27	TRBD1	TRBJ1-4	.	TGTGCCAGCAGCAACCAGTTTCAGGGGCCCAGGGGGGAAAAACTGTTTTTT	CASSNQFQGPRGEKLFF
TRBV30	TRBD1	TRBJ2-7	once	TGTGCCTGGAACCGGGACAGGGGGCTAGAGCAGTACTTC	CAWNRDRGLEQYF
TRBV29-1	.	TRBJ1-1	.	TGCAGCGTTGAATTTTCGTGGCAGGGCGGGAGCACTGAAGCTTTCTTT	CSVEFSWQGGSTEAFF
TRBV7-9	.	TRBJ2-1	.	TGTGCCAGCAGCTCGGACTACAACTACAATGAGCAGTTCTTC	CASSSDYNYNEQFF
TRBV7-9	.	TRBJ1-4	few	TGTGCCAGCAGCTCGATAAGGACAGCTGGGGAAAAACTGTTTTTT	CASSSIRTAGEKLFF
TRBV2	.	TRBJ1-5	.	TGTGCCAGCAGTCCGCCAGGGAGGCATCAGCCCCAGCATTTT	CASSPPGRHQPQHF
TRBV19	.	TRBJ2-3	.	TGTGCCAGTAGCTTCGGGGAGACTTCCCGCACAGATACGCAGTATTTT	CASSFGETSRTDTQYF
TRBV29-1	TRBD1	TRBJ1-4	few	TGCAGCGTTGAAGTGGTGACAGGGCGTGAAAAACTGTTTTTT	CSVEVVTGREKLFF
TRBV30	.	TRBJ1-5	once	TGTGCCTGGAGCCCACCGGGGCAGCCCCAGCATTTT	CAWSPPGQPQHF
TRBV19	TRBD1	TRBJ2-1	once	TGTGCCAGTAGAAACAGGGGACCCGCGTTAGCCTACAATGAGCAGTTCTTC	CASRNRGPALAYNEQFF
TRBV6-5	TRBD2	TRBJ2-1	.	TGTGCCAGCAGTTGGTTCCTAGCGGGCCCCTACAATGAGCAGTTCTTC	CASSWFLAGPYNEQFF
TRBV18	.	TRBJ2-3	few	TGTGCCAGCTCACCTAGAGGACAACGCACAGATACGCAGTATTTT	CASSPRGQRTDTQYF
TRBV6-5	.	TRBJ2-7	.	TGTGCCAGCAGTTACTCCCGGGGCTACGAGCAGTACTTC	CASSYSRGYEQYF
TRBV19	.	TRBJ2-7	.	TGTGCCAGCTCAAAACAGGGTTCCCACGAGCAGTACTTC	CASSKQGSHEQYF
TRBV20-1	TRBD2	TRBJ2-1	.	TGCAGTGTAGCGGGAGGTGGAGAGCAGTTCTTC	CSVAGGGEQFF
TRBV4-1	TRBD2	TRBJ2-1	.	TGCGCCAGCAGCCAGGTGGGACTAGCGGGAGTTACGAATGAGCAGTTCTTC	CASSQVGLAGVTNEQFF
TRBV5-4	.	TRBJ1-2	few	TGTGCCAGCAGCTTGAGCCCCAGGGGTGGCGATGGCTACACCTTC	CASSLSPRGGDGYTF